A single TCR beta chain is shown here with its context. Original data processing: The assay estimated nucleated cells by amplifying reference gene primers. Clones were read by immunoSEQ multiplex PCR, and TCRdb kept only the in-frame ones, dropping some. The V and J calls and the clone size are those of that table, but D and trimming were determined from the DNA. The repertoire holds some 45,000 clones, with around 93% as singletons. These data come from a study of blood T cell repertoires in COVID-19. Study overall: There were acute and convalescent COVID-19 samples, and they came from the United States, Italy and Spain. The analysed material was cDNA or gDNA that came from T cells, B-cell-depleted T cells, or PBMCs.

This TCR came from a human donor in a cohort sampled during active COVID-19. Sequencing used peripheral blood.

Written as DNA, the CDR3 is TGCGCCAGCAGCCAAGAAAGATGGCGCAGGGGGTTGACCGGGGAGCTGTTTTTT. Translation gives CASSQERWRRGLTGELFF. The chain has TRBV4-1 and TRBJ2-2; 7 positions match TRBD1. From germline, CDR1 is MGHRA and CDR2 YSYEKL. The CDR3 is made up of 18 amino acids. The V gene end was trimmed by 0 bases and the J gene end by 5 bases; junction bases not matched to a gene: 12.